The T cell receptor (beta chain) under discussion was sequenced for a study of PD-1 blockade in classical Hodgkin lymphoma. This clone came up once. Some clones are missing from TCRdb's copy, which holds only in-frame ones; the method was immunoSEQ multiplex PCR. The sample yields around 99,000 clones, about four fifths seen once. Brentuximab vedotin exposure varied among the patients, all of whom had relapsed after autologous stem cell transplantation. The V gene end was trimmed by 5 bases and the J gene end by 4 bases; junction bases not matched to a gene: 9. The CDR3 consists of 15 residues. Germline loops: CDR1 LNHDA, CDR2 SQIVND (reference sequence).

The TCR originated in a human donor with classical Hodgkin lymphoma. The source material was peripheral blood mononuclear cells (PBMCs), sampled before the second cycle of nivolumab. The gene calls are TRBV19 and TRBJ1-1, with 8 bases aligning to TRBD1. The DNA for the CDR3 is TGTGCCAGTAGTCTACGACAGGGGAGGGCCACTGAAGCTTTCTTT. Translation: CASSLRQGRATEAFF.